The 16 T cell receptor beta chains below come from one sample, sequenced in a study of blood T cell repertoires in COVID-19. Clones were read by immunoSEQ multiplex PCR, and TCRdb kept only the in-frame ones, dropping some. The table lists 350,000 to 400,000 clones, 87% of them singletons. Sequencing used PBMCs or T cells enriched from blood (not recorded which). These TCRs come from a woman younger than 45 who had recovered from COVID-19.

This chain uses TRBV30 with TRBJ1-5, with D maybe TRBD1 (5 bases). This CDR3 is built from 13 residues. Germline CDR1 and CDR2: GTSNPN and SVGIG (reference sequence). V was trimmed by 2 bases and J by 4 bases, leaving 9 bases between them. The CDR3 region is CAWSHGGNQPQHF. CDR3 nucleotide sequence: TGTGCCTGGAGTCACGGGGGGAATCAGCCCCAGCATTTT.

This rearrangement joins TRBV6-5 to TRBJ1-2; possible D gene TRBD1, 6 bases. Trimming stripped 10 bases from V and 4 bases from J, with 19 bases between. Germline V gives CDR1 MNHEY, CDR2 SVGAGI. The CDR3 sequence is 14 residues long. CDR3 region: CANRPQDSLYGYTF. In DNA form, the CDR3 reads TGTGCCAACAGGCCCCAGGACAGCCTCTATGGCTACACCTTC.

V and J are TRBV6-1 and TRBJ1-2; tentatively, D is TRBD1 (6 bases). This CDR3 has 14 residues. The germline CDR1 and CDR2 sequences are MNHNS and SASEGT. V was shortened by 3 bases and J by 7 bases, with 15 bases between the two germline ends. CDR3 in DNA: TGTGCCAGCAGTGAGGAAACAGGGCTGGGTGGCTACACCTTC. Amino acid sequence: CASSEETGLGGYTF.

The V call is TRBV7-6, the J call TRBJ2-1, with TRBD2 matching over 8 bases. This CDR3 has 16 amino acids. Germline loops: CDR1 SGHVS, CDR2 FNYEAQ. V was clipped by 4 bases and J by 0 bases; unmatched bases: 5. CDR3 region: CASSSIAGSSYNEQFF. The DNA of the CDR3 is TGTGCCAGCAGCTCCATAGCGGGAAGCTCCTACAATGAGCAGTTCTTC.

The rearrangement links TRBV2 to TRBJ2-3; perhaps TRBD1 as D (6 bases). Trimming cost V 6 bases and J 2 bases, with 15 bases left between them. Per germline, CDR1 SNHLY and CDR2 FYNNEI. The CDR3 is 15 residues long. This CDR3 is CASSGQGLVTDTQYF. CDR3 DNA sequence: TGTGCCAGCAGCGGTCAGGGGTTGGTCACAGATACGCAGTATTTT.

As for this clone: The same CDR3 arises from other DNA sequences in this sample as well. V is TRBV11-2 and J is TRBJ2-1, with 10 bases that match TRBD2. The CDR3 runs 15 residues. V lost 4 bases and J lost 5; bases outside the gene matches: 5. The V gene's germline CDR1 is SGHAT and CDR2 FQNNGV. The CDR3 spells CASSSLAGGNNEQFF. CDR3 DNA: TGTGCCAGCAGCTCCTTAGCGGGAGGAAACAATGAGCAGTTCTTC.

CDR3 protein: CASSHRDYNSPLHF. DNA of the CDR3: TGTGCCAGCAGCCACAGGGACTATAATTCACCCCTCCACTTT. The rearrangement links TRBV3-1 (or the pseudogene TRBV3-2) to TRBJ1-6, with TRBD1 as a possible D gene (5 bases). The CDR3 has 14 amino acids. Trimming shortened V by 3 bases and J by 3 bases, and 6 bases separated the two germline ends. The germline V gene encodes CDR1 LGHDT and CDR2 YNNKEL (reference sequence).

The chain links TRBV7-6 to TRBJ2-3; 9 nucleotides line up with TRBD2. The CDR3 covers 14 residues. Germline trimming cut 5 bases from V and 3 bases from J; bases unmatched to any gene: 3. Germline CDR1 reads SGHVS; CDR2 reads FNYEAQ. The CDR3 DNA sequence: TGTGCCAGCAGCGTTAGCGGGGGAACAGATACGCAGTATTTT. This gives the protein CASSVSGGTDTQYF.

DNA of the CDR3: TGCGCCAGCAGTCCCGGGGGGGCTAATGAAAAACTGTTTTTT. Residues: CASSPGGANEKLFF. This sequence joins TRBV23-1 and TRBJ1-4, with D perhaps matching TRBD1 (5 bases). TRBV23-1 is an ORF; its function is uncertain. This CDR3 comprises 14 residues. Trimming shortened V by 4 bases and J by 3 bases, and 9 bases separated the two germline ends.

This chain connects TRBV28 to TRBJ1-4; 7 bases match TRBD1. The germline V gene encodes CDR1 MDHEN and CDR2 SYDVKM. V was pared by 6 bases and J by 5 bases, with 6 bases of the junction left unmatched. The CDR3 runs to 14 residues. The CDR3: CASSTGTVNEKLFF. DNA for the CDR3: TGTGCCAGCAGCACCGGGACAGTCAATGAAAAACTGTTTTTT.

The chain recombines TRBV25-1 with TRBJ1-1; no firm D call. The CDR3 sequence is 13 residues long. The V end lost 3 bases, the J end lost 4 bases, and 9 bases lay between the germline ends. Germline assignment: CDR1 MGHDK and CDR2 SYGVNS. CDR3 DNA: TGTGCCAGCAGTGAGGGAGCCGTCACTGAAGCTTTCTTT. Protein: CASSEGAVTEAFF.

The J gene is TRBJ1-2, the V gene TRBV13, with 7 bases aligning to TRBD1. With V trimmed by 1 base and J by 2 bases, 7 bases remained unmatched. CDR1 is PRHDT and CDR2 is FYEKMQ in the germline V gene (reference sequence). The CDR3 sequence is 16 residues long. CDR3 coding DNA: TGTGCCAGCAGCTTAGAAAGGACAGGCCCAAACTATGGCTACACCTTC. Its protein is CASSLERTGPNYGYTF. Filled out from reference TRBV13 and TRBJ1-2, the complete variable domain reads AAGVIQSPRHLIKEKRETATLKCYPIPRHDTVYWYQQGPGQDPQFLISFYEKMQSDKGSIPDRFSAQQFSDYHSELNMSSLELGDSALYFCASSLERTGPNYGYTFGSGTRLTVV.

This chain joins TRBV5-1 and TRBJ1-1, with 8 bases that match TRBD1. The CDR3 totals 16 residues. The V and J ends lost 3 bases and 4 bases, in that order; junction bases with no gene match: 11. Looked up from germline, CDR1 is SGHRS and CDR2 is YFSETQ. CDR3 protein: CASSSSYRQGSTEAFF. CDR3 sequence (DNA): TGCGCCAGCAGCTCCTCTTATCGACAGGGGAGCACTGAAGCTTTCTTT.

The rearrangement uses TRBV3-1 (or the pseudogene TRBV3-2) and TRBJ2-7, with D perhaps TRBD2 (7 bases). Trimming shortened V by 3 bases and J by 4 bases, and 16 bases separated the two germline ends. CDR1 is LGHDT and CDR2 is YNNKEL in the germline V gene (reference sequence). This CDR3 contains 15 residues. The CDR3 loop reads CASSHSSGGRYEQYF. CDR3 DNA sequence: TGTGCCAGCAGCCATAGTTCCGGGGGGCGGTACGAGCAGTACTTC.

This chain uses TRBV3-1 (or the pseudogene TRBV3-2) with TRBJ2-1; D is perhaps TRBD2 (5 bases). V was pared by 0 bases and J by 5 bases, with 17 bases between. The CDR3 sequence is 17 residues long. In germline, CDR1 is LGHDT, CDR2 YNNKEL (reference sequence). The CDR3 protein is CASSQDRWGVPHNEQFF. In DNA, the CDR3 is TGTGCCAGCAGCCAAGATAGGTGGGGAGTTCCCCACAATGAGCAGTTCTTC.

CDR3 amino acids: CAWSGAGGHGYTF. The CDR3 region has the DNA TGTGCCTGGAGTGGGGCAGGGGGCCATGGCTACACCTTC. This chain connects TRBV30 to TRBJ1-2, with 8 bases matching TRBD1. The junction had 4 bases not matched to a gene; V was cut back by 1 base and J by 6 bases. The CDR3 is 13 amino acids. CDR1 and CDR2 from the germline V gene are GTSNPN and SVGIG (reference sequence). The full variable domain, in which reference TRBV30 and TRBJ1-2 provide the parts outside the CDR3, is SQTIHQWPATLVQPVGSPLSLECTVEGTSNPNLYWYRQAAGRGLQLLFYSVGIGQISSEVPQNLSASRPQDRQFILSSKKLLLSDSGFYLCAWSGAGGHGYTFGSGTRLTVV.